This TCR beta chain was documented in a study of Ad26.COV2.S vaccination and SARS-CoV-2 variants. Background on the study: Intramuscularly, Ad26.COV2.S was given either once or twice, 56 days apart. Study-level findings and limits: It was found that vaccine and placebo recipients had similar non-spike TCR breadth.

On this clone: Its antigen is as yet unknown.

Clones were sequenced by immunoSEQ multiplex PCR, and TCRdb holds only the in-frame ones, with some missing. This sample has roughly 680,000 clones, with about 89% found just once. Indicated treatment: 15 to 20 received Ad26.COV2.S at low or high dose, single or two shots; about five received placebo; per-sample allocation not given. Collection of the samples took place on day 63 after the first injection of vaccine or placebo. The administered vaccine (an Ad26 vector) expressed Wuhan-strain SARS-CoV-2 spike. The CDR3 has 14 amino acids. Germline CDR1 and CDR2: KGHDR and SFDVKD. V shed 5 bases and J shed 1 base, with 8 bases lying between them.

This chain uses TRBV24-1 with TRBJ1-5; D not resolved. This TCR was recovered from a person aged 18-60 years who received the Ad26.COV2.S COVID-19 vaccine or a placebo. Sequencing used peripheral blood, obtained in a trial of Ad26.COV2.S vaccine versus placebo. The DNA for the CDR3 is TGTGCCACCAGTGGGTCAGACAGCAATCAGCCCCAGCATTTT. Its translation is CATSGSDSNQPQHF.